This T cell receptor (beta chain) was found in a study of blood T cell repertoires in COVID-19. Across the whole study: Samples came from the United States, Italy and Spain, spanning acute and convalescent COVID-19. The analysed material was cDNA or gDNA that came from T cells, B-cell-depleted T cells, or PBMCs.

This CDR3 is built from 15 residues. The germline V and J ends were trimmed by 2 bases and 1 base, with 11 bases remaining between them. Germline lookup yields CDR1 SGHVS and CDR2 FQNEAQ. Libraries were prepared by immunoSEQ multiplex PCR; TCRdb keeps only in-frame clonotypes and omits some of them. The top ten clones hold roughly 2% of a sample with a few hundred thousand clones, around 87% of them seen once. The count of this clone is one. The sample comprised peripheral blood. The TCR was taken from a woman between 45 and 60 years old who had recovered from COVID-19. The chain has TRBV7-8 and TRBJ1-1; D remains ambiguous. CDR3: CASSLLARQNTEAFF. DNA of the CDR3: TGTGCCAGCAGCTTACTGGCCAGACAGAACACTGAAGCTTTCTTT.